The 20 T cell receptor beta chains below come from one sample, sequenced in a study of blood T cell repertoires in COVID-19. Repertoires were generated with immunoSEQ multiplex PCR, while TCRdb's copy carries only in-frame clones and drops some. The profile shows more than 300,000 clones, about 89% of them singletons. What was sequenced was PBMCs or T cells enriched from blood (not recorded which). The receptors originated from a woman aged 40-49 years who had been exposed to COVID-19.

The chain recombines TRBV15 with TRBJ1-2, with D tentatively TRBD1 (5 bases). Germline assignment: CDR1 LNHNV and CDR2 YYDKDF (reference sequence). The V end was cut by 1 base, the J end by 3 bases, with 12 bases between. The CDR3 extends over 15 amino acids. In DNA, the CDR3 is TGTGCCACCAGCAGAGGGGGCCTTTCAGACTATGGCTACACCTTC. Its protein product is CATSRGGLSDYGYTF.

The gene calls are TRBV10-1 and TRBJ2-2; 7 bases align to TRBD2. The CDR3 has 13 residues. CDR1 is WNHNN and CDR2 is SYGVQD in the germline V gene (reference sequence). The V and J ends lost 7 bases and 6 bases, in that order; junction bases with no gene match: 5. CDR3 region: CASNGREAGELFF. CDR3 in DNA: TGCGCCAGCAATGGGAGGGAGGCCGGGGAGCTGTTTTTT.

The chain couples TRBV5-5 to TRBJ1-2, with no clear D. The germline V gene has CDR1 SGHKS and CDR2 YYEKEE (reference sequence). The CDR3 runs to 14 residues. V was pared by 0 bases and J by 6 bases, with 12 bases between. In DNA, the CDR3 is TGTGCCAGCAGCTTGGCCAGATCACTAAATGGCTACACCTTC. Its protein product is CASSLARSLNGYTF.

J is TRBJ2-1 and V is TRBV19, with 15 nucleotides matching TRBD2. Trimming removed 6 bases from V and 0 bases from J; junction bases left unmatched: 3. The CDR3 contains 17 residues. The germline CDR1 and CDR2 sequences are LNHDA and SQIVND (reference sequence). The CDR3 nucleotides are TGTGCCAGTAGCGGGACTAGCGGGAGGAGCTCCTACAATGAGCAGTTCTTC. It is translated as CASSGTSGRSSYNEQFF.

This clone was picked up one time. The rearrangement links TRBV5-1 to TRBJ2-2; 7 bases are shared with TRBD1. The germline V gene encodes CDR1 SGHRS and CDR2 YFSETQ. V was pared by 4 bases and J by 4 bases, with 10 bases of the junction left unmatched. There are 16 residues in the CDR3. The DNA for the CDR3 is TGCGCCAGCAGCCTCCCCGCCGCAGGGGGCACCGGGGAGCTGTTTTTT. It encodes CASSLPAAGGTGELFF.

The rearrangement links TRBV18 to TRBJ1-1, with TRBD1 matching over 7 bases. Germline assignment: CDR1 KGHSH and CDR2 LQKENI. The V and J ends lost 3 bases and 0 bases, in that order; junction bases with no gene match: 4. This CDR3 is built from 15 residues. The CDR3 coding sequence is TGTGCCAGCTCACCGAGACAGGGTATGAACACTGAAGCTTTCTTT. Translated, it gives CASSPRQGMNTEAFF.

The rearrangement joins TRBV7-9 to TRBJ2-3; 14 bases align to TRBD2. The CDR3 is 17 amino acids. The germline gives CDR1 SEHNR, CDR2 FQNEAQ (reference sequence). J was trimmed by 2 bases and V by 5 bases; bases with no gene match: 6. CDR3 loop: CASSRGTSGGYTDTQYF. CDR3 nucleotides: TGTGCCAGCAGCCGTGGGACTAGCGGGGGATACACAGATACGCAGTATTTT.

The J gene is TRBJ2-5, the V gene TRBV18; 8 bases are shared with TRBD1. This CDR3 is 14 amino acids long. V was clipped by 6 bases and J by 5 bases; unmatched bases: 8. Looked up from germline, CDR1 is KGHSH and CDR2 is LQKENI. The CDR3 reads CASSATGDIETQYF. CDR3 coding DNA: TGTGCCAGCTCCGCGACAGGGGATATCGAGACCCAGTACTTC.

This clone appeared a single time. This sequence joins TRBV30 and TRBJ1-2; D is unresolved. Germline V gene sequence: CDR1 GTSNPN, CDR2 SVGIG (reference sequence). The V end was cut by 2 bases, the J end by 8 bases, with 15 bases between. The CDR3 loop spans 13 amino acids. The CDR3 coding sequence is TGTGCCTGGAGTAGTGCAGGAAATATCGGCTACACCTTC. Its translation is CAWSSAGNIGYTF.

The chain uses TRBV6-5 and TRBJ2-3, with 7 bases that match TRBD2. After removal of 9 bases from V and 2 bases from J, the junction contained 5 bases not matched to a gene. The germline V gene has CDR1 MNHEY and CDR2 SVGAGI. The CDR3 spans 13 residues. In DNA, the CDR3 is TGTGCCAGTCAGCGGGGAGACACAGATACGCAGTATTTT. Encoded protein: CASQRGDTDTQYF.

The V and J genes are TRBV7-8 and TRBJ1-2; D not certain. CDR1 and CDR2 from the germline V gene are SGHVS and FQNEAQ. V was shortened by 5 bases and J by 2 bases, with 15 bases between the two germline ends. The CDR3 runs 15 residues. CDR3 nucleotide sequence: TGTGCCAGCAGCCCTAGCGTTTCAGACAACTATGGCTACACCTTC. Residues: CASSPSVSDNYGYTF.

The CDR3 loop is CASSLFSGGASFDEQYF. DNA for the CDR3: TGTGCCAGCAGCTTATTCAGCGGGGGGGCTTCTTTTGACGAGCAGTACTTC. The chain is built from TRBV7-6 and TRBJ2-7; 10 nucleotides agree with TRBD2. Germline-derived CDR1 and CDR2 are SGHVS and FNYEAQ. The ends lost 2 bases at V and 5 bases at J; junction bases unmatched: 12. The CDR3 consists of 17 residues.

This chain joins TRBV11-1 and TRBJ1-2, with 8 bases that match TRBD1. The CDR3 runs to 15 residues. Germline CDR1 and CDR2: SGHAT and FQDESV (reference sequence). Trimming took 2 bases from V and 8 from J; bases not matched to a gene: 10. DNA of the CDR3: TGTGCCAGCAGCTTATTGCCAGGGGGCAATTACGGCTACACCTTC. Residues: CASSLLPGGNYGYTF.

The chain links TRBV12-3 or TRBV12-4 to TRBJ1-3, with unresolved D. This CDR3 region has 13 residues. The ends were cut back, 3 bases at V and 4 bases at J, with 7 bases in the middle. The CDR3 sequence is CASSFPGGNTIYF. The DNA for the CDR3 is TGTGCCAGCAGTTTCCCAGGCGGAAACACCATATATTTT.

The chain joins TRBV7-6 to TRBJ1-2; no reliable D call. Per germline, CDR1 SGHVS and CDR2 FNYEAQ. Trimming pared 4 bases from V and 0 bases from J, leaving 15 bases between. The CDR3 is made up of 16 amino acids. The CDR3 spells CASSSNAGDPNYGYTF. The CDR3 DNA sequence: TGTGCCAGCAGCTCGAACGCCGGAGACCCTAACTATGGCTACACCTTC.

The chain joins TRBV24-1 to TRBJ2-2, with D tentatively TRBD2 (6 bases). V lost 4 bases to trimming and J lost 7 bases, with 9 bases between them. Germline assignment: CDR1 KGHDR and CDR2 SFDVKD. There are 13 residues in the CDR3. This CDR3 reads CATSESGVGELFF. The DNA of the CDR3 is TGTGCCACCAGTGAATCGGGGGTCGGGGAGCTGTTTTTT.

The chain is built from TRBV7-3 and TRBJ2-1; the match to TRBD2 covers 7 bases. V was pared by 5 bases and J by 6 bases, with 13 bases of the junction left unmatched. The CDR3 covers 16 residues. Germline lookup yields CDR1 SGHTA and CDR2 FQGTGA. The CDR3 nucleotides read TGTGCCAGCAGCCAGGCGGGACTATCCCGGCCCAATGAGCAGTTCTTC. It is translated as CASSQAGLSRPNEQFF.

A note on this clone: A much larger clone is a single base away; this may be a read error. V usage is TRBV7-9 and J usage is TRBJ1-2, with a possible D match to TRBD1 (6 bases). The V gene's germline CDR1 is SEHNR and CDR2 FQNEAQ (reference sequence). Trimming left V 1 base short and J 1 base short, with 7 bases between. The CDR3 length is 14 residues. CDR3 in DNA: TGTGCCAGCAGCTTAGACAGGGTTAACTATGGCTACACCTTC. Translating gives CASSLDRVNYGYTF.

The chain carries TRBV6-4 and TRBJ1-2; maybe TRBD1 (6 bases). The germline V and J ends were trimmed by 10 bases and 0 bases, with 15 bases remaining between them. This CDR3 comprises 14 residues. CDR1 is MRHNA and CDR2 is SNTAGT in the germline V gene. The CDR3 sequence: CANNRDLPNYGYTF. The CDR3 DNA sequence: TGTGCCAACAACAGGGATTTACCTAACTATGGCTACACCTTC.

The chain employs TRBV5-4 and TRBJ1-1; D might be TRBD1 (6 bases). Trimming cost V 5 bases and J 0 bases, with 14 bases left between them. CDR1 SGHNT and CDR2 YYREEE come from the germline V gene (reference sequence). CDR3 length: 15 amino acids. In nucleotides, the CDR3 is TGTGCCAGCAGTTCACCGGGACAACTGAACACTGAAGCTTTCTTT. Its protein product is CASSSPGQLNTEAFF.